This entry lists 23 T cell receptor beta chains sequenced from one sample in a study of blood T cell repertoires in COVID-19 (dated by TCRdb to 2018 to 2020). Receptor amplification or capture employed the immunoSEQ multiplex PCR assay. TCRdb carries this immuneACCESS record with in-frame sequences only. Its versions omit some clonotypes, under half of them owing to an unresolved V gene in the studies checked, with the rest unexplained. The sample contains some 290,000 clones, approximately 91% of them found a single time. The top ten constitute around 3.9% of the sample. Sequenced sample: PBMCs or T cells enriched from blood (not recorded which). These receptors were collected from a woman aged 25 to 45 who had been exposed to COVID-19.

In nucleotides, the CDR3 is TGTGCCAGCAGCTTGGCAGGGATGGGCCAGCCCCAGCATTTT. Translation gives CASSLAGMGQPQHF. This chain links TRBV5-4 with TRBJ1-5, with a tentative D call TRBD1 (5 bases). With 0 bases removed from V and 7 bases from J, the gap between germline ends came to 11 bases. Per the germline V gene, CDR1 is SGHNT and CDR2 is YYREEE (reference sequence). CDR3 size: 14 residues.

This rearrangement joins TRBV11-2 to TRBJ1-3; the match to TRBD1 covers 8 bases. V trimming: 4 bases; J trimming: 4 bases; junction bases outside the gene matches: 6. The CDR3 is 15 amino acids. Germline V gene data show CDR1 as SGHAT and CDR2 as FQNNGV. CDR3 protein: CASSSPGQGGNTIYF. The CDR3 DNA follows: TGTGCCAGCAGCTCACCCGGACAGGGAGGAAACACCATATATTTT.

The V and J genes are TRBV21-1 and TRBJ1-1; the D call of TRBD1 is as the table states it, not checked on the DNA. TRBV21-1 is annotated as a pseudogene. This CDR3 is 11 amino acids long. The DNA for the CDR3 is TGTGCCAGCCAGGCTGGGACTGAAGCTTTCTTT. It yields the protein CASQAGTEAFF.

The J gene is TRBJ1-2, the V gene TRBV7-9; 10 bases map to TRBD1. V was clipped by 5 bases and J by 10 bases; unmatched bases: 7. The length of the CDR3 is 13 residues. Germline V gene lookup returns CDR1 SEHNR and CDR2 FQNEAQ (reference sequence). CDR3 protein: CASSRGDRGYYTF. In DNA form, the CDR3 reads TGTGCCAGCAGCCGTGGGGACAGGGGATACTACACCTTC. Supplemented by reference TRBV7-9 and TRBJ1-2, the full variable domain reads DTGVSQNPRHKITKRGQNVTFRCDPISEHNRLYWYRQTLGQGPEFLTYFQNEAQLEKSRLLSDRFSAERPKGSFSTLEIQRTEQGDSAMYLCASSRGDRGYYTFGSGTRLTVV.

The chain has TRBV6-5 and TRBJ1-1, with unresolved D. With 0 bases removed from V and 3 bases from J, the gap between germline ends came to 11 bases. The CDR3 consists of 15 residues. Germline CDR1 MNHEY, CDR2 SVGAGI. In DNA, the CDR3 is TGTGCCAGCAGTTACTCCTCGAGACTTGACACTGAAGCTTTCTTT. It translates to CASSYSSRLDTEAFF.

V usage is TRBV6-5 and J usage is TRBJ1-1, with D possibly TRBD1 on 5 matching bases. The CDR3 is 14 amino acids. The V gene lost 7 bases and the J gene lost 0 bases, with 12 bases spanning the gap. Germline CDR1 MNHEY, CDR2 SVGAGI. As DNA, the CDR3 is TGTGCCAGCACGTGGGGCTCCATGAACACTGAAGCTTTCTTT. Amino acid sequence: CASTWGSMNTEAFF.

J is TRBJ1-4 and V is TRBV28, with 8 bases that match TRBD1. V lost 6 bases to trimming and J lost 2 bases; unmatched junction nucleotides: 5. The CDR3 totals 15 residues. The germline gives CDR1 MDHEN, CDR2 SYDVKM. The CDR3: CASRDRGATNEKLFF. In DNA, the CDR3 is TGTGCCAGCAGAGACAGGGGAGCCACTAATGAAAAACTGTTTTTT. Full variable domain (outside the CDR3, taken from reference TRBV28 and TRBJ1-4): DVKVTQSSRYLVKRTGEKVFLECVQDMDHENMFWYRQDPGLGLRLIYFSYDVKMKEKGDIPEGYSVSREKKERFSLILESASTNQTSMYLCASRDRGATNEKLFFGSGTQLSVL.

This chain connects TRBV5-6 to TRBJ1-1; the match to TRBD1 covers 9 bases. Trimming cost V 1 base and J 11 bases; bases outside gene matches: 15. Germline V lookup: CDR1 SGHDT, CDR2 YYEEEE. The CDR3 has 16 residues. CDR3: CASSLLGTGRDRGAFF. The CDR3 bases are TGTGCCAGCAGCTTGTTAGGGACAGGGCGAGACCGTGGGGCTTTCTTT.

V is TRBV7-8 and J is TRBJ1-5, with D tentatively TRBD1 (6 bases). The V gene lost 0 bases and the J gene lost 3 bases, with 18 bases spanning the gap. Germline V CDR1 and CDR2: SGHVS, FQNEAQ. The CDR3 length is 18 residues. The CDR3 coding sequence is TGTGCCAGCAGCTTAGCGCCGTGGACAGCAAAATACAATCAGCCCCAGCATTTT. Translation: CASSLAPWTAKYNQPQHF.

The chain has TRBV11-1 and TRBJ2-3, with D perhaps matching TRBD2 (6 bases). The V end lost 5 bases, the J end lost 0 bases, and 15 bases lay between the germline ends. Germline CDR1 SGHAT, CDR2 FQDESV (reference sequence). This CDR3 has 16 amino acids. DNA for the CDR3: TGTGCCAGCAGCCGGATTAGCGGTTCTAGCACAGATACGCAGTATTTT. Amino acids: CASSRISGSSTDTQYF.

The CDR3 here is CASSPYNDFLRSGYTF. The CDR3 DNA reads as TGTGCCAGCAGCCCGTACAACGATTTTTTGAGGAGCGGCTACACCTTC. This rearrangement joins TRBV14 to TRBJ1-2; D uncertain. The length of the CDR3 is 16 residues. V was trimmed by 4 bases and J by 8 bases, leaving 23 bases between them. Germline CDR1 reads SGHDN; CDR2 reads FVKESK.

V is TRBV5-1 and J is TRBJ1-2, with 10 positions matching TRBD1. CDR1 is SGHRS, CDR2 YFSETQ, per germline. The CDR3 sequence is 14 residues long. The V segment lost 4 bases and the J segment 4 bases; nucleotides outside the gene matches: 4. CDR3 DNA: TGCGCCAGCAGCCAAGGACAGGGGGTCTATGGCTACACCTTC. It specifies CASSQGQGVYGYTF.

The rearrangement joins TRBV7-9 to TRBJ1-6; D is unclear. Per germline, CDR1 SEHNR and CDR2 FQNEAQ (reference sequence). This CDR3 spans 12 amino acids. V lost 3 bases and J lost 8, with 5 bases in between. This CDR3 reads CASSFTDSPLHF. The CDR3 nucleotides read TGTGCCAGCAGCTTCACGGATTCACCCCTCCACTTT. The entire variable domain, with the rest obtained from reference TRBV7-9 and TRBJ1-6, is as follows: DTGVSQNPRHKITKRGQNVTFRCDPISEHNRLYWYRQTLGQGPEFLTYFQNEAQLEKSRLLSDRFSAERPKGSFSTLEIQRTEQGDSAMYLCASSFTDSPLHFGNGTRLTVT.

V is TRBV7-2 and J is TRBJ2-1; TRBD2 might be the D (6 bases). The germline V gene has CDR1 SGHTA and CDR2 FQGNSA. The CDR3 runs 14 residues. The V end lost 5 bases, the J end lost 3 bases, and 11 bases lay between the germline ends. The CDR3 DNA is TGTGCCAGCAGCACCGGGGGACTCTACAATGAGCAGTTCTTC. Translated, it gives CASSTGGLYNEQFF.

This clone occurred once. The chain has TRBV30 and TRBJ2-4, with TRBD1 identical over 8 bases. Per germline, CDR1 GTSNPN and CDR2 SVGIG (reference sequence). The CDR3 runs to 14 residues. V lost 5 bases, J lost 1 base, and 4 bases stayed unmatched. The CDR3 loop is CAWGQGAAKNIQYF. The CDR3 coding sequence is TGTGCCTGGGGGCAGGGGGCTGCCAAAAACATTCAGTACTTC.

This sequence joins TRBV19 and TRBJ2-4; 9 bases line up with TRBD1. The CDR3 sequence is 16 residues long. After removal of 5 bases from V and 3 bases from J, the junction contained 8 bases not matched to a gene. Germline V lookup: CDR1 LNHDA, CDR2 SQIVND (reference sequence). CDR3 sequence (DNA): TGTGCCAGTAGTGCCTGGACAGGGGTTGGCAAAAACATTCAGTACTTC. This translates into CASSAWTGVGKNIQYF. Full variable domain (missing parts from reference TRBV19 and TRBJ2-4): DGGITQSPKYLFRKEGQNVTLSCEQNLNHDAMYWYRQDPGQGLRLIYYSQIVNDFQKGDIAEGYSVSREKKESFPLTVTSAQKNPTAFYLCASSAWTGVGKNIQYFGAGTRLSVL.

The chain uses TRBV3-1 (or the pseudogene TRBV3-2) and TRBJ2-1; unclear D gene. The V end lost 2 bases, the J end lost 7 bases, and 6 bases lay between the germline ends. The CDR3 runs 12 residues. CDR1 and CDR2 from the germline V gene are LGHDT and YNNKEL (reference sequence). The DNA of the CDR3 is TGTGCCAGCAGCCAACAGTGGAATGAGCAGTTCTTC. Translating it yields CASSQQWNEQFF.

The chain recombines TRBV21-1 with TRBJ1-1; the table names TRBD1, a call not compared with the DNA. TRBV21-1 is described as a pseudogene. The CDR3 is 17 residues long. CDR3 sequence (DNA): TGTGCCAGCAGCAAGACCAGACTGGACACCACCACGAGTGAAGCTTTCTTT. It specifies CASSKTRLDTTTSEAFF.

CDR3 sequence: CASSSVVSGANVLTF. CDR3 coding DNA: TGCGCCAGCAGCTCGGTCGTTTCTGGGGCCAACGTCCTGACTTTC. The V gene is TRBV5-1, the J gene TRBJ2-6; D is undetermined. Per germline, CDR1 SGHRS and CDR2 YFSETQ. Trimming shortened V by 3 bases and J by 1 base, and 8 bases separated the two germline ends. The CDR3 sequence is 15 residues long.

This clone was seen a single time. The chain recombines TRBV2 with TRBJ1-1; 9 nucleotides align to TRBD1. The V gene end was trimmed by 6 bases and the J gene end by 4 bases; junction bases not matched to a gene: 6. The CDR3 is 14 residues long. Germline V gives CDR1 SNHLY, CDR2 FYNNEI. CDR3 amino acids: CASRTPGQGTEAFF. The CDR3 DNA is TGTGCCAGCAGAACCCCGGGACAGGGCACTGAAGCTTTCTTT.

V and J are TRBV3-1 (or the pseudogene TRBV3-2) and TRBJ1-2; D is unresolved. The V end lost 0 bases, the J end lost 7 bases, and 9 bases lay between the germline ends. Germline V gives CDR1 LGHDT, CDR2 YNNKEL (reference sequence). This CDR3 region has 13 residues. CDR3 nucleotide sequence: TGTGCCAGCAGCCAAGATTTGCGGGGTGGCTACACCTTC. Translation: CASSQDLRGGYTF.

This clone was counted between two and nine times. The V gene is TRBV7-2, the J gene TRBJ1-5; perhaps TRBD1 as D (6 bases). Trimming stripped 6 bases from V and 0 bases from J, with 9 bases between. Looked up from germline, CDR1 is SGHTA and CDR2 is FQGNSA. The CDR3 spans 14 residues. Here the CDR3 reads CASRGQNSNQPQHF. The CDR3 DNA reads TGTGCCAGCAGGGGACAAAATAGCAATCAGCCCCAGCATTTT.

The V and J genes are TRBV11-2 and TRBJ2-5, with 9 bases aligning to TRBD2. Trimming removed 3 bases from V and 4 bases from J; junction bases left unmatched: 9. CDR3 size: 16 residues. The germline V gene encodes CDR1 SGHAT and CDR2 FQNNGV. In DNA form, the CDR3 reads TGTGCCAGCAGCTTTGGCGGGGGGGCCTTCCGAGAGACCCAGTACTTC. This codes for CASSFGGGAFRETQYF.